The rows below give T cell receptor beta chains drawn from one sample of a study of T-cell reconstitution after alpha-beta-depleted transplantation in children. Each CDR3 protein gets one entry after TCRdb re-called the PCR reads with MiXCR. This table has fewer than 500,000 distinct CDR3 sequences, roughly two fifths appearing once. The source material was PBMCs, sampled before TCRalphabeta/CD19-depleted stem cell transplant. The source of these receptors is a girl aged 2-9 years with aplastic anemia, due to receive a stem cell transplant. CDR3s include the opening cysteine and the closing phenylalanine or tryptophan. The D gene is left open where the match is weak. A row's size may be missing; if present it is once, few, many or a size class.

V gene: TRBV6-2/TRBV6-3; D gene: .; clone size: .; J gene: TRBJ2-7; CDR3 DNA: TGTGCCAGCAGTTACTCCAGGACTTTTACCTACGAGCAGTACTTC; CDR3 protein: CASSYSRTFTYEQYF
V gene: TRBV18; D gene: TRBD1; clone size: .; J gene: TRBJ2-7; CDR3 DNA: TGTGCCAGCTCATCAGGGGACAGAATCTACGAGCAGTACTTC; CDR3 protein: CASSSGDRIYEQYF
V gene: TRBV24-1; D gene: .; clone size: .; J gene: TRBJ2-5; CDR3 DNA: TGTGCCACCAGTGATCGGCAAGAGACCCAGTACTTC; CDR3 protein: CATSDRQETQYF
V gene: TRBV7-3; D gene: .; clone size: once; J gene: TRBJ2-3; CDR3 DNA: TGTGCCAGCAGCTTAAAGGGAGATGGAGATACGCAGTATTTT; CDR3 protein: CASSLKGDGDTQYF
V gene: TRBV6-1; D gene: .; clone size: .; J gene: TRBJ2-1; CDR3 DNA: TGTGCCAGCAGTCCCCAGGGGGGGCACTACAATGAGCAGTTCTTC; CDR3 protein: CASSPQGGHYNEQFF
V gene: TRBV4-2; D gene: TRBD1; clone size: .; J gene: TRBJ2-4; CDR3 DNA: TGTGCCAGCAGCCGAGACAGGGGCCCCCTTCCCAAAAACATTCAGTACTTC; CDR3 protein: CASSRDRGPLPKNIQYF
V gene: TRBV11-1; D gene: TRBD2; clone size: .; J gene: TRBJ2-1; CDR3 DNA: TGTGCCACCGAGGGGAGGACTAGCGGGAACAGCTCCTACAATGAGCAGTTCTTC; CDR3 protein: CATEGRTSGNSSYNEQFF
V gene: TRBV5-1; D gene: TRBD1; clone size: many; J gene: TRBJ1-1; CDR3 DNA: TGCGCCAGCAGCCTCCTCGACAGGGGGCGAACTTCTTCTGAAGCTTTCTTT; CDR3 protein: CASSLLDRGRTSSEAFF
V gene: TRBV5-1; D gene: .; clone size: many; J gene: TRBJ2-1; CDR3 DNA: TGCGCCAGCAGCTTGGTCCAGCCCAGCGTGAATGAGCAGTTCTTC; CDR3 protein: CASSLVQPSVNEQFF
V gene: TRBV20-1; D gene: .; clone size: few; J gene: TRBJ2-1; CDR3 DNA: TGCAGTGCTAGCCTTAAGCCCCGCTACAATGAGCAGTTCTTC; CDR3 protein: CSASLKPRYNEQFF
V gene: TRBV12-3/TRBV12-4; D gene: .; clone size: .; J gene: TRBJ1-1; CDR3 DNA: TGTGCCAGCAGGAATCCCAGGGGTAGGACTGAAGCTTTCTTT; CDR3 protein: CASRNPRGRTEAFF
V gene: TRBV7-3; D gene: .; clone size: many; J gene: TRBJ2-2; CDR3 DNA: TGTGCCAGCAGCTTAAAGCCGGCCGGGGAGCTGTTTTTT; CDR3 protein: CASSLKPAGELFF
V gene: TRBV27; D gene: TRBD2; clone size: many; J gene: TRBJ2-4; CDR3 DNA: TGTGCCAGCAGCCGACTAGCGGGAGTCAAAAACATTCAGTACTTC; CDR3 protein: CASSRLAGVKNIQYF
V gene: TRBV7-2; D gene: .; clone size: many; J gene: TRBJ2-6; CDR3 DNA: TGTGCCAGCAGCTCGCACCTATCGAGGGGAGCCAACGTCCTGACTTTC; CDR3 protein: CASSSHLSRGANVLTF
V gene: TRBV25-1; D gene: .; clone size: many; J gene: TRBJ2-6; CDR3 DNA: TGTGCCAGCAGTGAACAGGGGGGGGCCAACGTCCTGACTTTC; CDR3 protein: CASSEQGGANVLTF
V gene: TRBV7-2; D gene: .; clone size: .; J gene: TRBJ2-5; CDR3 DNA: TGTGCCAGCAGCTGGCCTAAATGGGGAGGACAAGAGACCCAGTACTTC; CDR3 protein: CASSWPKWGGQETQYF
V gene: TRBV7-2; D gene: .; clone size: many; J gene: TRBJ2-1; CDR3 DNA: TGTGCCAGCAGCTTAGTAGGGGGGGATAAATACAATGAGCAGTTCTTC; CDR3 protein: CASSLVGGDKYNEQFF
V gene: TRBV7-3; D gene: .; clone size: .; J gene: TRBJ2-1; CDR3 DNA: TGTGCCAGCAGCTTAACGGGGACACTGTACAATGAGCAGTTCTTC; CDR3 protein: CASSLTGTLYNEQFF
V gene: TRBV7-2; D gene: .; clone size: many; J gene: TRBJ2-3; CDR3 DNA: TGTGCCAGCAGCTTAGAGAACGACGATACGCAGTATTTT; CDR3 protein: CASSLENDDTQYF
V gene: TRBV4-2; D gene: TRBD1; clone size: .; J gene: TRBJ1-2; CDR3 DNA: TGTGCCAGCAGCCAAGGTCACCGACAGGGTACCTATGGCTACACCTTC; CDR3 protein: CASSQGHRQGTYGYTF
V gene: TRBV6-1; D gene: TRBD1; clone size: few; J gene: TRBJ1-2; CDR3 DNA: TGTGCCAGCCAACGGGACAGGACTAACTATGGCTACACCTTC; CDR3 protein: CASQRDRTNYGYTF
V gene: TRBV14; D gene: TRBD2; clone size: .; J gene: TRBJ2-5; CDR3 DNA: TGTGCCAGCAGCCAAGCCCCCATTCTAGCGGGAGGGGAGACCCAGTACTTC; CDR3 protein: CASSQAPILAGGETQYF
V gene: TRBV20-1; D gene: .; clone size: few; J gene: TRBJ2-1; CDR3 DNA: TGCAGTGCCCCCAGTCTCAATGAGCAGTTCTTC; CDR3 protein: CSAPSLNEQFF
V gene: TRBV6-1; D gene: TRBD2; clone size: .; J gene: TRBJ2-1; CDR3 DNA: TGTGCCAGCAGTGGCAGACTAGCATCCTACAATGAGCAGTTCTTC; CDR3 protein: CASSGRLASYNEQFF
V gene: TRBV10-3; D gene: TRBD2; clone size: .; J gene: TRBJ2-5; CDR3 DNA: TGTGCCATCAAGCGCGGGGGGGTGGGAGCGGACCAAGAGACCCAGTACTTC; CDR3 protein: CAIKRGGVGADQETQYF
V gene: TRBV29-1; D gene: .; clone size: many; J gene: TRBJ1-1; CDR3 DNA: TGCAGCGTTGATATGGGTAACACTGAAGCTTTCTTT; CDR3 protein: CSVDMGNTEAFF
V gene: TRBV28; D gene: TRBD1; clone size: many; J gene: TRBJ1-6; CDR3 DNA: TGTGCCAGCAGTCCTGGGGACAGGAATAATTCACCCCTCCACTTT; CDR3 protein: CASSPGDRNNSPLHF
V gene: TRBV2; D gene: .; clone size: .; J gene: TRBJ1-3; CDR3 DNA: TGTGCCAGCATGAATGGGCCGATCTCTGGAAACACCATATATTTT; CDR3 protein: CASMNGPISGNTIYF
V gene: TRBV1; D gene: .; clone size: few; J gene: TRBJ2-3; CDR3 DNA: TGCACCAGCAGCCAAGATCCTCGGGATAGCGGTCCTGCGGGAGATACGCAGTATTTT; CDR3 protein: CTSSQDPRDSGPAGDTQYF
V gene: TRBV27; D gene: .; clone size: .; J gene: TRBJ2-7; CDR3 DNA: TGCACCAGCAGCAGTTACTACGAGCAGTACTTC; CDR3 protein: CTSSSYYEQYF
V gene: TRBV20-1; D gene: .; clone size: .; J gene: TRBJ2-1; CDR3 DNA: TGCAGTGCTTTGGGGAAAACCCGGAACCATGAGCAGTTCTTC; CDR3 protein: CSALGKTRNHEQFF
V gene: TRBV28; D gene: .; clone size: .; J gene: TRBJ1-2; CDR3 DNA: TGTGCCAGCAGCTGGGCCCCCTATGGCTACACCTTC; CDR3 protein: CASSWAPYGYTF
V gene: TRBV15; D gene: .; clone size: .; J gene: TRBJ2-7; CDR3 DNA: TGTGCCACCAGCAGAGCGTTAAGCGAGCAGTACTTC; CDR3 protein: CATSRALSEQYF
V gene: TRBV4-1; D gene: .; clone size: .; J gene: TRBJ1-3; CDR3 DNA: TGCGCCAGCAGCCAGAGTGCTGGAAACACCATATATTTT; CDR3 protein: CASSQSAGNTIYF
V gene: TRBV10-3; D gene: TRBD2; clone size: once; J gene: TRBJ2-7; CDR3 DNA: TGTGCCATCAGTGAAGGGACTAGCGGTTCCTACGAGCAGTACTTC; CDR3 protein: CAISEGTSGSYEQYF
V gene: TRBV20-1; D gene: .; clone size: many; J gene: TRBJ2-1; CDR3 DNA: TGCAGTGCTCCTATGCGGCTGGGGGGTGAGCAGTTCTTC; CDR3 protein: CSAPMRLGGEQFF
V gene: TRBV5-1; D gene: TRBD2; clone size: .; J gene: TRBJ2-7; CDR3 DNA: TGCGCCAGCAGCTTGGAATGGGGAGCGGGATACGAGCAGTACTTC; CDR3 protein: CASSLEWGAGYEQYF
V gene: TRBV6-2/TRBV6-3; D gene: TRBD2; clone size: .; J gene: TRBJ2-7; CDR3 DNA: TGTGCCAGCAGTTACTCGACTAGCGGGTCCCCCTACGAGCAGTACTTC; CDR3 protein: CASSYSTSGSPYEQYF
V gene: TRBV7-9; D gene: .; clone size: once; J gene: TRBJ2-3; CDR3 DNA: TGTGCCAGCAGCTCGTTCAGCGGGAGCACAGATACGCAGTATTTT; CDR3 protein: CASSSFSGSTDTQYF
V gene: TRBV7-3; D gene: .; clone size: once; J gene: TRBJ2-5; CDR3 DNA: TGTGCCAGCAGCCCTCAAGGTGTCAGAGGAGAGACCCAGTACTTC; CDR3 protein: CASSPQGVRGETQYF
V gene: TRBV9; D gene: .; clone size: few; J gene: TRBJ1-2; CDR3 DNA: TGTGCCAGCAGCGGGGGAAGGGGTGGCTACACCTTC; CDR3 protein: CASSGGRGGYTF
V gene: TRBV28; D gene: .; clone size: .; J gene: TRBJ1-1; CDR3 DNA: TGTGCCAGCAGTTTACGACTGGGGGCGAGCACTGAAGCTTTCTTT; CDR3 protein: CASSLRLGASTEAFF
V gene: TRBV10-3; D gene: TRBD1; clone size: .; J gene: TRBJ2-3; CDR3 DNA: TGTGCCATCATGGGACAGGGAGGAGATACGCAGTATTTT; CDR3 protein: CAIMGQGGDTQYF
V gene: TRBV20-1; D gene: .; clone size: .; J gene: TRBJ2-1; CDR3 DNA: TGCAGTGCTAGAGCGACATCCTACAATGAGCAGTTCTTC; CDR3 protein: CSARATSYNEQFF
V gene: TRBV12-3/TRBV12-4; D gene: .; clone size: .; J gene: TRBJ2-1; CDR3 DNA: TGTGCCAGCAGTTTAATGGGCAATGAGCAGTTCTTC; CDR3 protein: CASSLMGNEQFF
V gene: TRBV7-9; D gene: TRBD1; clone size: .; J gene: TRBJ2-7; CDR3 DNA: TGTGCCAGCAGCTTCTTCCGGGACAGGGGTAACGAGCAGTACTTC; CDR3 protein: CASSFFRDRGNEQYF
V gene: TRBV5-1; D gene: .; clone size: once; J gene: TRBJ2-3; CDR3 DNA: TGCGCCAGCAGCCCGTCTTCAGGGGTCCCCACGGATACGCAGTATTTT; CDR3 protein: CASSPSSGVPTDTQYF
V gene: TRBV10-2; D gene: .; clone size: .; J gene: TRBJ2-3; CDR3 DNA: TGCGCCAGCAGTGAGACCAGGGATGATACGCAGTATTTT; CDR3 protein: CASSETRDDTQYF
V gene: TRBV24-1; D gene: .; clone size: .; J gene: TRBJ2-3; CDR3 DNA: TGTGCCACGGAGAAGACAGATACGCAGTATTTT; CDR3 protein: CATEKTDTQYF
V gene: TRBV5-1; D gene: .; clone size: many; J gene: TRBJ1-5; CDR3 DNA: TGCGCCAGCAGCTTGGGGGACGGCTATCAGCCCCAGCATTTT; CDR3 protein: CASSLGDGYQPQHF
V gene: TRBV20-1; D gene: .; clone size: .; J gene: TRBJ1-5; CDR3 DNA: TGCAGTGCTAGAGCTTCGCTACAGGGATATCAGCCCCAGCATTTT; CDR3 protein: CSARASLQGYQPQHF
V gene: TRBV5-1; D gene: TRBD1; clone size: many; J gene: TRBJ2-7; CDR3 DNA: TGCGCCAGCAGCTTGGCCGGGACAGGTTACGAGCAGTACTTC; CDR3 protein: CASSLAGTGYEQYF
V gene: TRBV6-1; D gene: .; clone size: many; J gene: TRBJ2-7; CDR3 DNA: TGTGCCAGCAGTCGTTTTGGGGGGTCCTACGAGCAGTACTTC; CDR3 protein: CASSRFGGSYEQYF
V gene: TRBV7-6; D gene: TRBD1; clone size: few; J gene: TRBJ1-1; CDR3 DNA: TGTGCCAGCAGCCCGGACAGGGGGAACTGGGACACTGAAGCTTTCTTT; CDR3 protein: CASSPDRGNWDTEAFF